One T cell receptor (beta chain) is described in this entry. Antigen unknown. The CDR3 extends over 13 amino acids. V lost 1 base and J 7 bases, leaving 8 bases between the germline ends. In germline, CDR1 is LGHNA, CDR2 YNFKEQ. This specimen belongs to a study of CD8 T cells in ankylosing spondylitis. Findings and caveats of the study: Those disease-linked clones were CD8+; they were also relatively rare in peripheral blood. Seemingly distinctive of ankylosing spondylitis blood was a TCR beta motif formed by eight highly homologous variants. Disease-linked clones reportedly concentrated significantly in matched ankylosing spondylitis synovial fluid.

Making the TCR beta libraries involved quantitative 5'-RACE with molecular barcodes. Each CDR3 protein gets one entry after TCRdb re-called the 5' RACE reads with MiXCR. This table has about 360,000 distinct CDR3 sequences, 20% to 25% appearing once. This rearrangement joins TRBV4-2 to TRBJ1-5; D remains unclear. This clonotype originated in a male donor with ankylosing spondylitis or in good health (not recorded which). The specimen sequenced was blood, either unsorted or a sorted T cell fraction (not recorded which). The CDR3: CASSQAQLQPQHF. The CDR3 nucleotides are TGTGCCAGCAGCCAAGCTCAGCTCCAGCCCCAGCATTTT.